This T cell receptor beta chain was retrieved from a study of blood T cells in healthy people across ages (dated by TCRdb to 2015 to 2017). A note on the overall study: In model experiments, template switching captured roughly one uniquely barcoded TCR beta cDNA molecule for every two T cells. The study measured age-related changes in TCR beta repertoire diversity using deep sequencing normalized with unique cDNA molecular identifiers. The donors were divided into four age groups: young (average approximately 16 years), middle-aged (about 40), aged (roughly 66) and long-lived (about 80). To avoid experimental bias, donors of different ages were distributed randomly across sequencing lanes. Using the same blood draw, the study looked at two additional independent replicas of 1 million unique cDNA reads for two donors, one aged 18 to 30 and the other aged 80 or older. The investigation overall reported the following: Total diversity estimates from one million sequenced T cells were considered lower bounds and underestimates. Because donor CMV infection status was unknown, age-related changes in expanded clonotypes were potentially confounded. There was a strong correlation between observed TCR beta diversity and the percentage of naive T cells measured by flow cytometry. Compared with the aged group, the long-lived group had more naive CD4+ T cells, fewer expanded clones and increased TCR diversity, a pattern suggesting age selection. Because profiling used bulk unsorted PBMCs, naive and antigen-experienced compartments could not be compared conclusively. Observed TCR beta diversity per million T cells fell roughly linearly with age, and a significant reduction was already apparent by age approximately 41.

Receptor amplification or capture employed 5' RACE. Sequenced on an Illumina HiSeq 2500. A second roughly 7 to 12 cycle PCR used a sample-barcoded 5' primer and a J-beta primer mix. A unique molecular identifier was introduced onto each TCR beta cDNA molecule by a template-switch 5' adaptor carrying 12 random nucleotides. At least 2.5 million CDR3-containing paired-end reads were obtained from each sample. The Mint cDNA synthesis kit, primed by a TRBC-specific oligonucleotide, was used to synthesize first-strand cDNA from all RNA. After uracil-DNA glycosylase treatment, a first 18-cycle PCR used universal primers M1SS and BC2_uni_R on all cDNA. Concerning the study's data processing: For normalization, 1 million high-quality reads, each with a distinct molecular identifier, were randomly selected from each sample. Reads with shared molecular identifiers were discarded instead of being binned into consensus sequences. MiTCR, set to a Q25 quality threshold and the strictest error-elimination algorithm, was used for CDR3 identification, clonotype clustering and error correction. A nonparametric unseen species model with Euler transformation was used to estimate a lower bound on total TCR beta diversity. Using fastp trimming at Q25 and MiXCR clonotype assembly, TCRdb reanalyzed the public sequencing data and kept in-frame beta chains. CDR3 protein duplicates are merged, each entry listing the most common genes and DNA. The V and J calls shown here were made by TCRdb, not taken from the authors' results. Counted in this sample were about 1.6 million distinct CDR3 sequences; 30% to 35% of them appeared once. The top ten constitute roughly 10% of the sample.

Donors were 35 to 40 systemically healthy Caucasian individuals from Russia aged roughly 6 to 90 years. Around 9.7 milliliters of peripheral blood were collected from each donor into EDTA-treated Vacutainer tubes. Ficoll-Paque density-gradient centrifugation was used to isolate PBMCs, with at least 6.5 million per sample. Total RNA, at least 6 micrograms per sample, was extracted from PBMCs with Trizol reagent. For every donor, an aliquot of PBMCs went through flow cytometry to measure the percentages of naive CD45RAhigh/CD27high T cells. The sample holds a few counts of this clonotype. It has no known antigen specificity. No much larger clone is present one base from it, and per-base qualities are unavailable. V loses 5 bases of germline sequence and J loses 4 bases, and the interval between the two ends is 12 bases. There are 14 amino acids in the CDR3, from cysteine to phenylalanine inclusive. CDR3 DNA only is kept here, 42 bases in frame from base 1. CDR1 SGHAT and CDR2 FQNNGV were looked up in the germline V gene.

The specimen sequenced was blood. This receptor was taken from a young woman in good health. Recombination linked TRBV11-2 to TRBJ2-1, with TRBD2 perhaps the D gene, on 6 matching bases. The nucleotides read TGTGCCAGCAGCCCGGGGGAGGTTTACAATGAGCAGTTCTTC. Its protein product is CASSPGEVYNEQFF.